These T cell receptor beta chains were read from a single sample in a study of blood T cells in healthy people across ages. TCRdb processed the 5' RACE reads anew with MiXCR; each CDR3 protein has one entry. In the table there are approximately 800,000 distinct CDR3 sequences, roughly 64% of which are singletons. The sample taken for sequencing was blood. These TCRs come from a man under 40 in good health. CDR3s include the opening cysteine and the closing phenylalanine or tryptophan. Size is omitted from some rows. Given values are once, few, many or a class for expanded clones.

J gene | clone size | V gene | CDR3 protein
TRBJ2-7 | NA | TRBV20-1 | CSARDYREGREQYF
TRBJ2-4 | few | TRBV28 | CASSPRWFGNIQYF
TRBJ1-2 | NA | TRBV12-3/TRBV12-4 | CASTGSRNYGYTF
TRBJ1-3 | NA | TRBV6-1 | CASSEAHPPTGSLNTIYF
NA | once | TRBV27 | CASSLGGGTGYNEQYF
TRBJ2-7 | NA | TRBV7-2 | CASSPRGLAGLNEQYF
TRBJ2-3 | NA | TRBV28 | CASSFGPFGTDTQYF
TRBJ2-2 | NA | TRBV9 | CASSARNTGELFF
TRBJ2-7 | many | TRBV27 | CASSLSYGSYEQYF
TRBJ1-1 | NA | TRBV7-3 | CASSLSGQLNTEAFF
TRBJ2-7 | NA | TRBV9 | CASSAVAAFSYEQYF
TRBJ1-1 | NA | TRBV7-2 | CASSFKSGGTEAFF
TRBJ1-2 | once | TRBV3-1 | CASSNQGAWGYTF
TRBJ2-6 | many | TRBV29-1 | CSVLQYYSGANVLTF
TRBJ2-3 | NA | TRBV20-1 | CSAILAGSTDTQYF
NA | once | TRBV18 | CASSPLADSSYEQYF
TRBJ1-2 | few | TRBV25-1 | CASSGGYYGYTF
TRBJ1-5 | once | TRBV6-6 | CASTGSIYQPQHF
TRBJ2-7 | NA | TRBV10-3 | CAISEKGSSSLYEQYF
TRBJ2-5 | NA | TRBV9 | CASSASGSWKTQYF
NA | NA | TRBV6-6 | CASMSSGSIYEQYF
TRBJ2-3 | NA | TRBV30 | CALVSDVGGTGLLKDTQYF
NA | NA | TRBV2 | CASSEQGGALRETQYF
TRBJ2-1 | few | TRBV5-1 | CASSLGQEGNEQFF
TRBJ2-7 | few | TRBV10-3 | CAISPGTESYEQYF
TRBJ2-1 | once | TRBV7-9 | CASRDSGRGYNEQFF
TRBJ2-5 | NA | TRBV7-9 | CASSGPRTGVQETQYF
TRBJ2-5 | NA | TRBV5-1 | CASRPPQGGETQYF
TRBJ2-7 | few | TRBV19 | CASSMTGSSEQYF
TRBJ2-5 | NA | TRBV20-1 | CSGWEFETQYF
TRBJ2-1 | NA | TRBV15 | CATSRDPQPGLGPSNEQFF
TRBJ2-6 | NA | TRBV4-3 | CASSDGTRHSGANVLTF
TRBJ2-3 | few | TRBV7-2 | CASRQVLLRTDTQYF
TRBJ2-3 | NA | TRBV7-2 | CASSREVTDTQYF